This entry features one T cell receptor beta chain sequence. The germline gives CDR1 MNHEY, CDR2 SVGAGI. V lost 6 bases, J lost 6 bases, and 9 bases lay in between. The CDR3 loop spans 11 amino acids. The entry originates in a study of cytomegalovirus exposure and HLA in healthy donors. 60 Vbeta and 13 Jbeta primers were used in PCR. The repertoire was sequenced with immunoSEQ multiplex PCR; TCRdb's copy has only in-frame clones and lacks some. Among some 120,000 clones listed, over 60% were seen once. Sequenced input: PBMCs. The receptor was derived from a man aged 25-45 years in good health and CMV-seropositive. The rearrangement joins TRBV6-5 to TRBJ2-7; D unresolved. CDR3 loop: CASRRMGEQYF. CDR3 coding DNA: TGTGCCAGCAGGCGGATGGGCGAGCAGTACTTC.